This T cell receptor (beta chain) was captured in a study of spatial heterogeneity in lung cancer. Study background: Sequencing consistently turned up more beta-chain sequences than alpha-chain sequences. Study observations and caveats: Mutation counts in tumors were tracked by counts of expanded intratumoral alpha and beta TCRs.

As for this clonotype: Antigen: not known.

TCRdb passed the 5' RACE reads through MiXCR, listing each CDR3 protein once. The sample has 2,500 to 3,500 distinct CDR3 sequences, approximately 17% seen once; the top ten hold 14%. V was pared by 5 bases and J by 5 bases, with 13 bases between. CDR1 SGHRS and CDR2 YFSETQ come from the germline V gene. The CDR3 spans 13 residues. Documented time point: sample taken at primary tumor resection. Patients with untreated early-stage non-small cell lung cancer, numbering more than 55, were the donors. Tumor, nontumor lung or frozen PBMC supplied whole RNA, sequenced without sorting. The source is a male donor with early-stage non-small cell lung cancer. V and J are TRBV5-1 and TRBJ1-1; D not certain. Source: lung tumor tissue, taken at surgery. The CDR3 nucleotides read TGCGCCAGCAGTTCCGGGTCTGGGACTGAAGCTTTCTTT. Translating gives CASSSGSGTEAFF.